These 22 T cell receptor beta chains originate from one sample sequenced in a study of blood T cell repertoires in COVID-19. Profiling relied on immunoSEQ multiplex PCR, and the TCRdb table lists in-frame clones only, not all of them. Of over 300,000 clones detected, nearly 90% appear once; the ten largest clones hold approximately 7%. The sequenced sample consisted of peripheral blood. All receptors derive from a man in his late teens or twenties with active or convalescent COVID-19.

Written as DNA, the CDR3 is TGTGCCAGCACCTCTGGGGGCCGCGGGGAGCTGTTTTTT. It encodes CASTSGGRGELFF. This chain uses TRBV6-5 with TRBJ2-2; possibly TRBD1 for D (6 bases). This CDR3 has 13 residues. Per germline, CDR1 MNHEY and CDR2 SVGAGI. V lost 7 bases, J lost 7 bases, and 13 bases lay in between.

The rearrangement uses TRBV3-1 (or the pseudogene TRBV3-2) and TRBJ1-6; D possibly corresponds to TRBD1 (5 bases). Germline assignment: CDR1 LGHDT and CDR2 YNNKEL (reference sequence). Trimming took off 7 bases at V and 7 bases at J, with 20 bases between the two ends. CDR3 length: 16 residues. CDR3 sequence: CASTERGTTPNSPLHF. The CDR3 region has the DNA TGTGCCAGCACCGAACGGGGGACTACTCCGAATTCACCCCTCCACTTT.

V gene TRBV27 combines with J gene TRBJ1-1; 10 nucleotides match TRBD1. CDR1 and CDR2 (germline): MNHEY, SMNVEV (reference sequence). CDR3 size: 17 residues. After removal of 4 bases from V and 0 bases from J, the junction contained 8 bases not matched to a gene. CDR3 sequence: CASSYLGQGVVNTEAFF. Written as DNA, the CDR3 is TGTGCCAGCAGTTACCTTGGACAGGGGGTTGTGAACACTGAAGCTTTCTTT.

The rearrangement uses TRBV28 and TRBJ1-1; 9 nucleotides match TRBD1. The CDR3 totals 15 residues. V shed 5 bases and J 4 bases; nucleotides not matched to a gene: 8. The germline CDR1 and CDR2 sequences are MDHEN and SYDVKM. The CDR3 nucleotides are TGTGCCAGCAGTCTAACAGGGGGCCCTGGCACTGAAGCTTTCTTT. Translation gives CASSLTGGPGTEAFF. Full variable domain (missing parts from reference TRBV28 and TRBJ1-1): DVKVTQSSRYLVKRTGEKVFLECVQDMDHENMFWYRQDPGLGLRLIYFSYDVKMKEKGDIPEGYSVSREKKERFSLILESASTNQTSMYLCASSLTGGPGTEAFFGQGTRLTVV.

The chain uses TRBV6-5 and TRBJ1-1; no firm D call. In germline, CDR1 is MNHEY, CDR2 SVGAGI. V lost 0 bases, J lost 2 bases, and 13 bases lay in between. The CDR3 totals 16 residues. The CDR3 loop reads CASSYSTARRNTEAFF. Here the CDR3 DNA reads TGTGCCAGCAGTTACTCGACGGCTAGACGCAACACTGAAGCTTTCTTT.

The V and J genes are TRBV4-3 and TRBJ2-1; tentatively, D is TRBD2 (7 bases). The CDR3 length is 18 residues. The germline V gene encodes CDR1 LGHNA and CDR2 YSLEER. V was cut by 0 bases and J by 0 bases, with 15 bases left in between. The CDR3: CASSQDSAGGHSYNEQFF. In DNA, the CDR3 is TGCGCCAGCAGCCAAGATTCAGCCGGGGGGCACTCCTACAATGAGCAGTTCTTC.

The V gene is TRBV6-5, the J gene TRBJ1-1; D is unclear. There are 14 residues in the CDR3. V was shortened by 5 bases and J by 1 base, with 11 bases between the two germline ends. Per the germline V gene, CDR1 is MNHEY and CDR2 is SVGAGI. CDR3 amino acids: CASSHHGGNTEAFF. DNA for the CDR3: TGTGCCAGCAGTCACCACGGAGGGAACACTGAAGCTTTCTTT.

The V gene is TRBV5-4, the J gene TRBJ2-2; D may be TRBD1 (5 bases). This CDR3 spans 15 amino acids. V was clipped by 4 bases and J by 4 bases, with 14 bases between them. Per the germline V gene, CDR1 is SGHNT and CDR2 is YYREEE (reference sequence). The CDR3 protein is CASSQTALTTGELFF. In nucleotides, the CDR3 is TGTGCCAGCAGCCAGACAGCGTTGACCACCGGGGAGCTGTTTTTT.

The CDR3 loop is CASSRIPPGQGIHKGNQPQHF. CDR3 nucleotides: TGTGCCAGCAGCCGAATCCCTCCGGGACAGGGAATCCATAAGGGCAATCAGCCCCAGCATTTT. This chain connects TRBV27 to TRBJ1-5; TRBD1 aligns across 9 bases. Germline CDR1 MNHEY, CDR2 SMNVEV (reference sequence). Trimming cost V 6 bases and J 2 bases; bases outside gene matches: 23. CDR3 length equals 21 residues.

This chain joins TRBV19 and TRBJ2-1; TRBD1 agrees at 8 bases. CDR3 length: 16 residues. CDR1 LNHDA and CDR2 SQIVND come from the germline V gene (reference sequence). J gave up 0 bases and V 6 bases, and 7 bases lay outside the gene matches. Here the CDR3 reads CASRPQDRGSYNEQFF. In DNA form, the CDR3 reads TGTGCCAGTAGGCCGCAAGACAGGGGCTCCTACAATGAGCAGTTCTTC.

This rearrangement joins TRBV7-3 to TRBJ2-3; D perhaps matches TRBD1 (5 bases). The V end lost 5 bases, the J end lost 2 bases, and 17 bases lay between the germline ends. Looked up from germline, CDR1 is SGHTA and CDR2 is FQGTGA. This CDR3 is 16 amino acids long. CDR3 nucleotide sequence: TGTGCCAGCAGCCTCCTGGGGCCGCAGGCCACAGATACGCAGTATTTT. Protein sequence: CASSLLGPQATDTQYF.

The chain joins TRBV27 to TRBJ2-2; D is unresolved. Trimming took off 2 bases at V and 1 base at J, with 2 bases between the two ends. CDR1 and CDR2 (germline): MNHEY, SMNVEV (reference sequence). The CDR3 sequence is 13 residues long. CDR3 residues: CASSLLNTGELFF. As DNA, the CDR3 is TGTGCCAGCAGTTTACTGAACACCGGGGAGCTGTTTTTT.

A remark on this clone: The germline gene is not matched at one end of the junction; a read error may be the cause. Here the CDR3 reads CASRLSYVRDYAGELFF. DNA of the CDR3: TGTGCCAGCCGTTTATCGTACGTGAGGGACTACGCCGGGGAGCTGTTTTTT. The chain couples TRBV27 to TRBJ2-2; 7 nucleotides match TRBD2. The CDR3 spans 17 residues. CDR1 MNHEY and CDR2 SMNVEV come from the germline V gene (reference sequence).

The rearrangement joins TRBV6-4 to TRBJ1-1; 7 positions match TRBD1. V trimming: 6 bases; J trimming: 1 base; junction bases outside the gene matches: 8. Per the germline V gene, CDR1 is MRHNA and CDR2 is SNTAGT. CDR3 length: 15 amino acids. CDR3 amino acids: CASRHLAGGNTEAFF. The CDR3 DNA is TGTGCCAGCAGACATTTAGCAGGGGGGAACACTGAAGCTTTCTTT.

This clone was picked up one time. The rearrangement joins TRBV2 to TRBJ1-6, with D uncertain. Germline CDR1 and CDR2: SNHLY and FYNNEI. V dropped 3 bases and J dropped 5 bases, with 11 bases sitting between them. The CDR3 is made up of 15 amino acids. The CDR3 nucleotides are TGTGCCAGCAGTGAGAGTAATCCGGATAATTCACCCCTCCACTTT. This translates into CASSESNPDNSPLHF.

The chain is built from TRBV29-1 and TRBJ1-3; D call uncertain. The CDR3 totals 14 residues. Trimming removed 4 bases from V and 0 bases from J, with 10 bases in between. CDR1 SQVTM and CDR2 ANQGSEA come from the germline V gene. For the CDR3, the DNA is TGCAGCGTTGTTCTAGAGACCTCTGGAAACACCATATATTTT. This encodes CSVVLETSGNTIYF.

The table lists this clone with a few counts. The V call is TRBV6-5, the J call TRBJ1-5, with D tentatively TRBD1 (6 bases). V shed 4 bases and J shed 0 bases, with 13 bases lying between them. This CDR3 has 16 residues. The germline V gene encodes CDR1 MNHEY and CDR2 SVGAGI. The CDR3 coding sequence is TGTGCCAGCAGTTTCTCGGACAGTTATAGCAATCAGCCCCAGCATTTT. Translated, it gives CASSFSDSYSNQPQHF.

The chain has TRBV30 and TRBJ1-1, with D possibly TRBD1 on 5 matching bases. The CDR3 has 14 amino acids. Per the germline V gene, CDR1 is GTSNPN and CDR2 is SVGIG (reference sequence). Trimming pared 0 bases from V and 4 bases from J, leaving 12 bases between. The CDR3 sequence: CAWSVGQGSTEAFF. Here the CDR3 DNA reads TGTGCCTGGAGTGTTGGGCAGGGTTCCACTGAAGCTTTCTTT.

In nucleotides, the CDR3 is TGTGCCAGCAGTTACCAGGGCCGGAACAATGAGCAGTTCTTC. It is translated as CASSYQGRNNEQFF. The chain combines TRBV6-2 or TRBV6-3 with TRBJ2-1; TRBD1 might be the D (5 bases). Germline CDR1 reads MNHEY; CDR2 reads SVGEGT. CDR3 length equals 14 residues. V lost 2 bases, J lost 5 bases, and 10 bases lay in between.

This chain uses TRBV9 with TRBJ2-1, with 10 bases lining up with TRBD2. This CDR3 has 17 residues. The V gene end was trimmed by 0 bases and the J gene end by 5 bases; junction bases not matched to a gene: 8. Looked up from germline, CDR1 is SGDLS and CDR2 is YYNGEE. Here the CDR3 DNA reads TGTGCCAGCAGCGTAGTCAGCGGGGGGGCTCGGGACAATGAGCAGTTCTTC. This encodes CASSVVSGGARDNEQFF.

This clone is a singleton in its sample. The V call is TRBV15, the J call TRBJ2-3; 9 positions agree with TRBD2. The CDR3 covers 18 residues. V lost 1 base and J lost 0; bases outside the gene matches: 8. From germline, CDR1 is LNHNV and CDR2 YYDKDF (reference sequence). CDR3 DNA: TGTGCCACCAGCAGAGTGTTTTGGCTAGCGGGGAGCACAGATACGCAGTATTTT. Residues: CATSRVFWLAGSTDTQYF.

This chain links TRBV9 with TRBJ1-1; D is unresolved. The CDR3 is 15 residues long. Germline CDR1 is SGDLS and CDR2 is YYNGEE. Trimming left V 0 bases short and J 3 bases short, with 12 bases between. This CDR3 reads CASSVDPGLDTEAFF. For the CDR3, the DNA is TGTGCCAGCAGCGTAGATCCGGGGTTGGACACTGAAGCTTTCTTT.